This TCR beta chain is drawn from a study of beta chain features in type 1 diabetes. Overall study findings and caveats: cDNA-based reads could over-represent cells with high TCR expression. The study found that naive, central memory and Treg TCRB repertoires appeared more similar in patients than in healthy donors.

This clone turned up a few times. The antigen is undetermined. In germline, CDR1 is MNHEY, CDR2 SMNVEV (reference sequence). With 6 bases removed from V and 13 bases from J, the gap between germline ends came to 15 bases. The CDR3 is 12 residues long. CD45RO/CCR7/CD25/CD127/CD95/CD27 staining was used to isolate CD4+ naive, central memory, regulatory and stem cell-like memory cells by sorting. The whole isolated RNA underwent reverse transcription, so sequencing captured expressed TCRB transcripts. The table came from immunoSEQ multiplex PCR; TCRdb's copy has only in-frame clones and leaves some out. The sample lists 900,000 or so clones; 15% to 20% were seen once.

J is TRBJ1-4 and V is TRBV27; no firm D call. The TCR sequence derives from a woman aged 18-30 years in good health. The sample consisted of naive CD4+ T cells from blood. In DNA form, the CDR3 reads TGTGCCAGCAGCCCGGCTATTGGTGGACTGTTTTTT. Translating gives CASSPAIGGLFF.